The source of this T cell receptor beta chain is a study of T cell responses to AZD1222 COVID-19 vaccine. As concerns this clone: The antigen remains unidentified.

Pooling of second doses given at about 4 or about 12 weeks was done. Whole-study results and caveats: Donor demographics were predominantly white British with a female majority; clonal diversity may be underestimated. A rise in Spike-specific TCR breadth and depth followed two AZD1222 doses.

TCRdb's table, derived via immunoSEQ multiplex PCR, lists solely in-frame clones and lacks some. Here the sample spans about 180,000 clones, 85% to 95% being singletons. The CDR3 covers 14 residues. The V gene's germline CDR1 is SQVTM and CDR2 ANQGSEA. Trimming shortened V by 7 bases and J by 2 bases, and 16 bases separated the two germline ends. The rearrangement links TRBV29-1 to TRBJ2-3; D is perhaps TRBD1 (5 bases). The starting material was peripheral blood, obtained 28 days after the second AZD1222 dose. The source of this sequence is an adult who received the AZD1222 COVID-19 vaccine. This CDR3 reads CSAEETAITDTQYF. Here the CDR3 DNA reads TGCAGCGCTGAGGAGACAGCAATCACAGATACGCAGTATTTT.